This T cell receptor beta chain was obtained from a study of CD8 T cell repertoires and HIV-1 epitope variants. Study background: Each of Twenty-five Gag and Nef epitope peptides stimulated a separate culture. Equal numbers of autologous T cell-negative cells presented antigen to enriched T cells.

Here immunoSEQ multiplex PCR was the method, and the copy in TCRdb shows in-frame clones only, minus some. The sample has around 4,100 clones, about 63% seen once. As concerns this clone: Its antigen is not identified.

This CDR3 spans 14 amino acids. V was pared by 4 bases and J by 4 bases, with 15 bases between. CDR1 is GTSNPN and CDR2 is SVGIG in the germline V gene (reference sequence). V is TRBV30 and J is TRBJ2-3; D tentatively fits TRBD1 or TRBD2 (6 bases each). This receptor was obtained from a male donor with HIV. The sample was cultured CD8+ T cells derived from PBMCs. Written as DNA, the CDR3 is TGTGCCTGGACGAATATCGGGGGCGCAGATACGCAGTATTTT. The encoded protein is CAWTNIGGADTQYF.